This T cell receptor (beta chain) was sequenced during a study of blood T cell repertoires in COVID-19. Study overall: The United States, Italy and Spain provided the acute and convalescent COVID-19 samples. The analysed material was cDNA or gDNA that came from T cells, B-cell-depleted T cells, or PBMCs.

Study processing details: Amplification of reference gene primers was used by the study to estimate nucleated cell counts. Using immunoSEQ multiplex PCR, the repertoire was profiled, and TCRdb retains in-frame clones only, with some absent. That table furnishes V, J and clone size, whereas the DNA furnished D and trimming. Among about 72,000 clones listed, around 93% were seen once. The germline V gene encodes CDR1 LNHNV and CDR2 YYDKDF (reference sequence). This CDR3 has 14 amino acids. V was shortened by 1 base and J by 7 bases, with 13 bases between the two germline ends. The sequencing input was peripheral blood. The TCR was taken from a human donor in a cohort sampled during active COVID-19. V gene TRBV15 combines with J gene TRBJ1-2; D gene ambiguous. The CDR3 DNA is TGTGCCACCAGCAGAGTAGACACGGCGGGTGGCTACACCTTC. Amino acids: CATSRVDTAGGYTF. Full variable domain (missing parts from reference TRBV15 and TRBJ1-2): DAMVIQNPRYQVTQFGKPVTLSCSQTLNHNVMYWYQQKSSQAPKLLFHYYDKDFNNEADTPDNFQSRRPNTSFCFLDIRSPGLGDTAMYLCATSRVDTAGGYTFGSGTRLTVV.